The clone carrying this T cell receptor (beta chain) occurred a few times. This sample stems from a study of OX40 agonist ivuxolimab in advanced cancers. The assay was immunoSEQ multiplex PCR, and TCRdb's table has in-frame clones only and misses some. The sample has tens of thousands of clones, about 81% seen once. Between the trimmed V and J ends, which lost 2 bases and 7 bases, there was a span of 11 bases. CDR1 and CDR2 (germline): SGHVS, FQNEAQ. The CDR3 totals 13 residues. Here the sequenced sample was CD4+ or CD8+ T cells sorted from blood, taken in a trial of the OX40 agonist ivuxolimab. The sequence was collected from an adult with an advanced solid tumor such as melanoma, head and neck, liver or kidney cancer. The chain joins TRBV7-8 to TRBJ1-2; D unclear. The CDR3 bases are TGTGCCAGCAGCTTAAACAGCCCTTCTGGCTACACCTTC. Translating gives CASSLNSPSGYTF. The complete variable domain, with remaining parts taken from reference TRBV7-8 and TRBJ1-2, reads GAGVSQSPRYKVAKRGQDVALRCDPISGHVSLFWYQQALGQGPEFLTYFQNEAQLDKSGLPSDRFFAERPEGSVSTLKIQRTQQEDSAVYLCASSLNSPSGYTFGSGTRLTVV.